This T cell receptor (beta chain) comes out of a study of T-cell reconstitution after alpha-beta-depleted transplantation in children. It was with unique molecular identifiers that the TCRbeta library was prepared. TCRdb recomputed calls from the PCR reads with MiXCR, one row per CDR3 protein. The table includes some 590,000 distinct CDR3 sequences, roughly a tenth detected once. Looked up from germline, CDR1 is LGHDT and CDR2 is YNNKEL (reference sequence). There are 18 residues in the CDR3. The germline V and J ends were trimmed by 0 bases and 1 base, with 16 bases remaining between them. This clonotype has at least ten counts.

The V call is TRBV3-1, the J call TRBJ2-4; unclear D gene. This sequence originates from a human donor who donated a stem cell graft to a child with acute myeloid leukemia. Specimen: PBMCs from the stem cell graft donor, collected from the stem cell graft. The CDR3 nucleotides read TGTGCCAGCAGCCAAGATCTGCCAGCAACGACCGCCAAAAACATTCAGTACTTC. It specifies CASSQDLPATTAKNIQYF.